Following are 13 T cell receptor beta chains from one sample sequenced in a study of cytomegalovirus exposure and HLA in healthy donors. Amplification used 60 Vbeta primers and 13 Jbeta primers. TCRdb's table, derived via immunoSEQ multiplex PCR, lists solely in-frame clones and lacks some. The sample holds under 200,000 clones, approximately 70% seen once. Sequenced input: PBMCs. All receptors come from a woman aged 30 to 39 in good health and CMV-seronegative.

This chain connects TRBV19 to TRBJ2-1, with 9 bases lining up with TRBD2. Germline loops: CDR1 LNHDA, CDR2 SQIVND (reference sequence). CDR3 length: 15 amino acids. V lost 7 bases, J lost 4 bases, and 8 bases stayed unmatched. CDR3 amino acids: CASTPGSGGYNEQFF. CDR3 DNA: TGTGCCAGTACCCCTGGGAGCGGGGGGTACAATGAGCAGTTCTTC.

The J gene is TRBJ1-4, the V gene TRBV4-1; 7 nucleotides align to TRBD1. Germline trimming cut 4 bases from V and 5 bases from J; bases unmatched to any gene: 7. The CDR3 length is 15 residues. The germline gives CDR1 MGHRA, CDR2 YSYEKL. The CDR3 nucleotides are TGCGCCAGCAGCCGGATCAGGACAGGAAATGAAAAACTGTTTTTT. This translates into CASSRIRTGNEKLFF.

This CDR3 is CASSLKQGGEAFF. For the CDR3, the DNA is TGTGCCAGCAGCTTGAAGCAGGGGGGAGAAGCTTTCTTT. V and J are TRBV7-3 and TRBJ1-1; the match to TRBD1 covers 7 bases. The CDR3 is made up of 13 amino acids. V shed 3 bases and J 8 bases; nucleotides not matched to a gene: 6. Germline CDR1 is SGHTA and CDR2 is FQGTGA. The whole variable domain, filled in from reference TRBV7-3 and TRBJ1-1, reads GAGVSQTPSNKVTEKGKYVELRCDPISGHTALYWYRQSLGQGPEFLIYFQGTGAADDSGLPNDRFFAVRPEGSVSTLKIQRTERGDSAVYLCASSLKQGGEAFFGQGTRLTVV.

This clone was recorded a few times. The chain is built from TRBV7-9 and TRBJ2-5; the match to TRBD2 covers 8 bases. Germline CDR1 and CDR2: SEHNR and FQNEAQ (reference sequence). The ends lost 5 bases at V and 5 bases at J; junction bases unmatched: 10. This CDR3 comprises 15 residues. The CDR3 is CASSRGGAGGETQYF. The DNA for the CDR3 is TGTGCCAGCAGCCGTGGGGGGGCGGGAGGCGAGACCCAGTACTTC. Full variable domain (remainder filled in from reference TRBV7-9 and TRBJ2-5): DTGVSQNPRHKITKRGQNVTFRCDPISEHNRLYWYRQTLGQGPEFLTYFQNEAQLEKSRLLSDRFSAERPKGSFSTLEIQRTEQGDSAMYLCASSRGGAGGETQYFGPGTRLLVL.

Worth noting for this clone: At one end, the junction sequence differs from germline, possibly due to a read error. V and J are TRBV13 and TRBJ1-2, with D hard to call. The CDR3 runs 13 residues. CDR1 is PRHDT and CDR2 is FYEKMQ in the germline V gene (reference sequence). CDR3 nucleotides: TGTGCCAGCAGTTTAGGCCTCGGTGGTGGCTACACCTTC. It encodes CASSLGLGGGYTF.

The chain combines TRBV29-1 with TRBJ2-1, with a weak D call TRBD1 (6 bases). Trimming removed 4 bases from V and 4 bases from J, with 14 bases in between. CDR3 length: 14 residues. Germline values: CDR1 SQVTM, CDR2 ANQGSEA. The CDR3 DNA reads as TGCAGCGTTGGAGATGACAGGCGGTACAATGAGCAGTTCTTC. Translating it yields CSVGDDRRYNEQFF.

This chain uses TRBV11-1 with TRBJ1-1; D may be TRBD1 (5 bases). Trimming took 3 bases from V and 3 from J, leaving 8 bases between them. This CDR3 region has 13 residues. CDR1 SGHAT and CDR2 FQDESV come from the germline V gene (reference sequence). CDR3 bases: TGTGCCAGCAGCTTTGGGGGGTACACTGAAGCTTTCTTT. This encodes CASSFGGYTEAFF.

This clone was picked up a small number of times. The chain recombines TRBV7-8 with TRBJ1-6; TRBD1 is a possible D gene (6 bases). The CDR3 has 22 amino acids. Germline CDR1 is SGHVS and CDR2 is FQNEAQ. Trimming took 1 base from V and 0 from J, leaving 25 bases between them. The CDR3 bases are TGTGCCAGCAGCTTAGGACTAACCCAGGGGCCATTATCCGGCTCCTATAATTCACCCCTCCACTTT. Its translation is CASSLGLTQGPLSGSYNSPLHF.

This clone has only a few counts. This chain joins TRBV27 and TRBJ2-1; 7 positions match TRBD2. V was clipped by 4 bases and J by 4 bases; unmatched bases: 7. Germline V gives CDR1 MNHEY, CDR2 SMNVEV (reference sequence). This CDR3 is 15 amino acids long. CDR3: CASSSPQRGYNEQFF. The CDR3 nucleotides are TGTGCCAGCAGTTCCCCCCAGCGGGGTTACAATGAGCAGTTCTTC.

The table lists this clone with a count of one. The chain recombines TRBV2 with TRBJ1-4, with TRBD1 matching over 9 bases. The CDR3 spans 19 residues. CDR1 and CDR2 from the germline V gene are SNHLY and FYNNEI. J lost 4 bases, V lost 4 bases, and 16 bases had no gene match. The CDR3 DNA is TGTGCCAGCAGTGGCGACCTCGAGGGGACAGGGATTATTAATGAAAAACTGTTTTTT. Its translation is CASSGDLEGTGIINEKLFF.

This clone has just a few counts. V usage is TRBV27 and J usage is TRBJ2-7, with 13 bases fitting TRBD2. The CDR3 totals 15 residues. The V gene's germline CDR1 is MNHEY and CDR2 SMNVEV (reference sequence). J gave up 3 bases and V 6 bases, and 5 bases lay outside the gene matches. The CDR3, as DNA: TGTGCCAGCAGCGGGGGGACTAGCGGGATCTACGAGCAGTACTTC. This gives the protein CASSGGTSGIYEQYF.

The genes are TRBV6-1 and TRBJ1-1, with TRBD1 as a possible D gene (5 bases). The V end was cut by 1 base, the J end by 11 bases, with 14 bases between. This CDR3 has 13 residues. Germline V gene lookup returns CDR1 MNHNS and CDR2 SASEGT. The CDR3 here is CASSEGAGLQAFF. The DNA of the CDR3 is TGTGCCAGCAGTGAAGGGGCGGGACTTCAGGCTTTCTTT.

The V call is TRBV5-6, the J call TRBJ1-4; TRBD1 matches 9 bases. Losses at the gene ends were 5 bases for V and 10 bases for J; bases not matched to a gene: 12. There are 15 residues in the CDR3. Looked up from germline, CDR1 is SGHDT and CDR2 is YYEEEE. For the CDR3, the DNA is TGTGCCAGCAGTTCCTCCGGGACAGGGTGGGCAAAACTGTTTTTT. Protein: CASSSSGTGWAKLFF.